The 21 T cell receptor beta chains below all came from one sample that was sequenced in a study of shared clonotypes between healthy human individuals. Libraries were prepared by immunoSEQ multiplex PCR; TCRdb keeps only in-frame clonotypes and omits some of them. This table holds about 2.1 million clones, 93% found once. The naive CD8 fraction comprised CD45RO-negative cells positively selected for CCR7 and excluded terminally differentiated effector memory CD45RA+ cells. Input material: naive CD8+ T cells from PBMCs. These receptors were collected from a man younger than 30 in good health. Some clones in this sample may be carry-over from other donors' samples.

The V call is TRBV19, the J call TRBJ2-1; TRBD1 or TRBD2 may be the D gene (5 bases each). With 3 bases removed from V and 8 bases from J, the gap between germline ends came to 8 bases. Germline V CDR1 and CDR2: LNHDA, SQIVND (reference sequence). This CDR3 contains 12 residues. This CDR3 reads CASSMGVHEQFF. The CDR3, as DNA: TGTGCCAGTAGTATGGGGGTCCATGAGCAGTTCTTC.

The V and J genes are TRBV30 and TRBJ1-2; TRBD1 aligns across 8 bases. Germline-derived CDR1 and CDR2 are GTSNPN and SVGIG (reference sequence). The CDR3 length is 14 residues. J lost 2 bases, V lost 2 bases, and 4 bases had no gene match. CDR3 region: CAWSPGQGNYGYTF. CDR3 in DNA: TGTGCCTGGAGTCCCGGACAGGGAAACTATGGCTACACCTTC. The complete variable domain, with remaining parts taken from reference TRBV30 and TRBJ1-2, reads SQTIHQWPATLVQPVGSPLSLECTVEGTSNPNLYWYRQAAGRGLQLLFYSVGIGQISSEVPQNLSASRPQDRQFILSSKKLLLSDSGFYLCAWSPGQGNYGYTFGSGTRLTVV.

As regards this clone: Other DNA sequences of this sample code for an identical CDR3. The chain recombines TRBV29-1 with TRBJ1-2, with a tentative D call TRBD1 (6 bases). This CDR3 region has 13 residues. Trimming removed 4 bases at V and 2 bases at J, with 11 bases between. The germline V gene encodes CDR1 SQVTM and CDR2 ANQGSEA. In DNA form, the CDR3 reads TGCAGCGTTGTCGGGGGCGCGAACTATGGCTACACCTTC. This encodes CSVVGGANYGYTF.

The V call is TRBV28, the J call TRBJ2-1; TRBD2 might be the D (6 bases). The germline V gene encodes CDR1 MDHEN and CDR2 SYDVKM. V was shortened by 3 bases and J by 5 bases, with 14 bases between the two germline ends. The CDR3 loop spans 15 amino acids. In nucleotides, the CDR3 is TGTGCCAGCAGTTTGGGCATTAGCGGCGACAATGAGCAGTTCTTC. It is translated as CASSLGISGDNEQFF.

The chain links TRBV11-2 to TRBJ2-3; perhaps TRBD1 as D (7 bases). Germline V gene lookup returns CDR1 SGHAT and CDR2 FQNNGV. V lost 0 bases, J lost 6 bases, and 13 bases lay in between. The CDR3 is 15 amino acids. CDR3 bases: TGTGCCAGCAGCTTAGATCTGGAGGGGGCGGATACGCAGTATTTT. It specifies CASSLDLEGADTQYF.

The chain couples TRBV30 to TRBJ2-5; 8 nucleotides line up with TRBD1. This CDR3 is built from 13 residues. CDR1 is GTSNPN, CDR2 SVGIG, per germline (reference sequence). V shed 4 bases and J 2 bases; nucleotides not matched to a gene: 3. The CDR3 reads CAWIGTGQETQYF. The CDR3 bases are TGTGCCTGGATAGGGACAGGACAAGAGACCCAGTACTTC.

This clone was detected only once. The chain joins TRBV9 to TRBJ2-5; the D gene is possibly TRBD2 (6 bases). V was trimmed by 3 bases and J by 6 bases, leaving 21 bases between them. This CDR3 contains 16 residues. CDR1 SGDLS and CDR2 YYNGEE come from the germline V gene. CDR3 loop: CASSAEGGTTRKTQYF. As DNA, the CDR3 is TGTGCCAGCAGCGCGGAGGGCGGTACGACGAGGAAGACCCAGTACTTC.

The chain couples TRBV7-9 to TRBJ2-1, with TRBD1 matching over 9 bases. There are 18 residues in the CDR3. The ends lost 5 bases at V and 4 bases at J; junction bases unmatched: 15. Germline loops: CDR1 SEHNR, CDR2 FQNEAQ (reference sequence). The CDR3 DNA reads TGTGCCAGCAGCCTACCCCGGGACAGGGTGGTCTCATACAATGAGCAGTTCTTC. It translates to CASSLPRDRVVSYNEQFF.

The chain couples TRBV29-1 to TRBJ2-1; 8 bases are a match to TRBD2. J gave up 4 bases and V 2 bases, and 4 bases lay outside the gene matches. The CDR3 extends over 14 amino acids. Looked up from germline, CDR1 is SQVTM and CDR2 is ANQGSEA. In DNA, the CDR3 is TGCAGCGTTGAATCACTAGCGGTATACAATGAGCAGTTCTTC. Its protein is CSVESLAVYNEQFF.

A single count supports this clone. V is TRBV19 and J is TRBJ2-1; 10 nucleotides line up with TRBD2. The CDR3 has 14 amino acids. The germline CDR1 and CDR2 sequences are LNHDA and SQIVND (reference sequence). After removal of 3 bases from V and 15 bases from J, the junction contained 11 bases not matched to a gene. The CDR3 here is CASSMTALAGTGFF. The CDR3 nucleotides read TGTGCCAGTAGTATGACAGCACTAGCGGGAACTGGGTTCTTC.

V is TRBV5-6 and J is TRBJ1-2, with 8 bases matching TRBD1. CDR1 is SGHDT and CDR2 is YYEEEE in the germline V gene. This CDR3 spans 18 amino acids. V shed 4 bases, J shed 8 bases, and the junction held 22 bases outside the gene matches. CDR3 in amino acids: CASSPENMRDRTLGGYTF. The CDR3 coding sequence is TGTGCCAGCAGCCCGGAAAATATGAGGGACAGGACCCTAGGAGGCTACACCTTC.

The chain carries TRBV5-6 and TRBJ2-1; 11 nucleotides line up with TRBD2. CDR1 and CDR2 (germline): SGHDT, YYEEEE. Losses at the gene ends were 4 bases for V and 6 bases for J; bases not matched to a gene: 18. This CDR3 has 19 residues. The CDR3 reads CASSLKGLAEVPTLNEQFF. CDR3 sequence (DNA): TGTGCCAGCAGCCTTAAGGGACTAGCGGAGGTTCCCACCCTCAATGAGCAGTTCTTC.

This clone was recorded only once. The chain is built from TRBV5-8 and TRBJ2-7; D call uncertain. CDR3 length: 10 residues. In germline, CDR1 is SGHTS, CDR2 YDEGEE. V was clipped by 6 bases and J by 4 bases, with 5 bases between them. This chain's CDR3 is CASNGYEQYF. As DNA, the CDR3 is TGTGCCAGCAATGGGTACGAGCAGTACTTC. The full variable domain, rest sourced from reference TRBV5-8 and TRBJ2-7, is EAGVTQSPTHLIKTRGQQATLRCSPISGHTSVYWYQQALGLGLQFLLWYDEGEERNRGNFPPRFSGRQFPNYSSELNVNALELEDSALYLCASNGYEQYFGPGTRLTVT.

The chain combines TRBV9 with TRBJ1-2; tentative D call: TRBD1 (6 bases). V was clipped by 7 bases and J by 1 base, with 8 bases between them. This CDR3 contains 12 residues. Germline V gene sequence: CDR1 SGDLS, CDR2 YYNGEE. The CDR3: CASQDSNYGYTF. CDR3 sequence (DNA): TGTGCCAGCCAGGACAGTAACTATGGCTACACCTTC.

The chain combines TRBV27 with TRBJ2-1; a possible D gene is TRBD1 (5 bases). Trimming cost V 5 bases and J 6 bases, with 20 bases left between them. The CDR3 is 16 residues long. The germline gives CDR1 MNHEY, CDR2 SMNVEV (reference sequence). The CDR3 coding sequence is TGTGCCAGCAGTCTATTGACTGACCTTAGGGGCAATGAGCAGTTCTTC. The encoded protein is CASSLLTDLRGNEQFF.

The chain has TRBV7-9 and TRBJ2-5; possible D gene TRBD2, 5 bases. The CDR3 sequence is 15 residues long. Deletions cut 6 bases from V and 2 bases from J, with 16 bases between. Germline CDR1 is SEHNR and CDR2 is FQNEAQ (reference sequence). The CDR3 reads CASSSPGFSQETQYF. Here the CDR3 DNA reads TGTGCCAGCAGTTCGCCGGGGTTTTCGCAAGAGACCCAGTACTTC.

This clone was observed a single time. The J gene is TRBJ2-5, the V gene TRBV4-1; 7 bases are a match to TRBD2. This CDR3 region has 14 residues. Germline V gene data show CDR1 as MGHRA and CDR2 as YSYEKL. The trim removed 3 bases at V and 0 bases at J, leaving 1 base unmatched. This chain's CDR3 is CASSHGLDQETQYF. The CDR3 nucleotides are TGCGCCAGCAGCCACGGACTAGACCAAGAGACCCAGTACTTC.

CDR3 protein: CASSRNRDESTDTQYF. The CDR3 region has the DNA TGTGCCAGCAGCCGAAACCGGGACGAGAGCACAGATACGCAGTATTTT. The chain carries TRBV7-2 and TRBJ2-3; D tentatively fits TRBD1 or TRBD2 (5 bases each). Germline-derived CDR1 and CDR2 are SGHTA and FQGNSA. V shed 5 bases and J shed 0 bases, with 15 bases lying between them. The CDR3 is 16 residues long. Together with reference TRBV7-2 and TRBJ2-3, the CDR3 gives the full variable domain: GAGVSQSPSNKVTEKGKDVELRCDPISGHTALYWYRQSLGQGLEFLIYFQGNSAPDKSGLPSDRFSAERTGGSVSTLTIQRTQQEDSAVYLCASSRNRDESTDTQYFGPGTRLTVL.

V usage is TRBV5-1 and J usage is TRBJ2-7; TRBD1 might be the D (6 bases). V was clipped by 1 base and J by 5 bases, with 16 bases between them. This CDR3 is built from 15 residues. The germline V gene encodes CDR1 SGHRS and CDR2 YFSETQ. The CDR3 loop is CASSLPGAWTHEQYF. The CDR3 DNA sequence: TGCGCCAGCAGCTTGCCAGGGGCCTGGACCCACGAGCAGTACTTC.

V and J are TRBV9 and TRBJ2-1, with D unresolved. Deletions cut 3 bases from V and 8 bases from J, with 6 bases between. Germline CDR1 SGDLS, CDR2 YYNGEE. The CDR3 loop spans 11 amino acids. The CDR3 here is CASSARDEQFF. The CDR3 DNA reads TGTGCCAGCAGCGCACGCGATGAGCAGTTCTTC.

The V call is TRBV19, the J call TRBJ2-2; 10 positions match TRBD1. The CDR3 runs 15 residues. CDR1 is LNHDA and CDR2 is SQIVND in the germline V gene (reference sequence). The J segment lost 6 bases and the V segment lost 3 bases, leaving 4 bases of the junction unmatched. CDR3 sequence (DNA): TGTGCCAGTAGTATTCAGGGACAGGGGTCCGGGGAGCTGTTTTTT. Translating it yields CASSIQGQGSGELFF.